Below, one T cell receptor beta chain is given with its context. Its antigen is as yet unknown. The germline V and J ends were trimmed by 0 bases and 1 base, with 8 bases remaining between them. CDR1 and CDR2 (germline): SGHRS, YFSETQ. This CDR3 comprises 14 residues. Measured with immunoSEQ multiplex PCR; TCRdb has only the in-frame clones, and not every one. The table shows roughly 49,000 clones, with approximately 90% occurring only once. The data are from a study of neoadjuvant nivolumab and ipilimumab in lung cancer. About the study: Patients got nivolumab 3 mg/kg on days 1, 15 and 29; combination added ipilimumab 1 mg/kg day 1.

General study points: Only a single major-pathologic-response sample was available for clonality analysis. TCR richness and clonality were higher in tumors than adjacent uninvolved lung. Only two of four nivolumab-treated tumors gained richness and clonality by surgery.

This sequence originates from an adult with non-small cell lung cancer. Some clones in this sample may be carry-over from other donors' samples. The sequencing here drew on blood, taken before neoadjuvant nivolumab, alone or with ipilimumab. This chain links TRBV5-1 with TRBJ2-7; no clear D. The CDR3 region is CASSLEPLSYEQYF. The CDR3 coding sequence is TGCGCCAGCAGCTTGGAACCCCTGTCCTACGAGCAGTACTTC.